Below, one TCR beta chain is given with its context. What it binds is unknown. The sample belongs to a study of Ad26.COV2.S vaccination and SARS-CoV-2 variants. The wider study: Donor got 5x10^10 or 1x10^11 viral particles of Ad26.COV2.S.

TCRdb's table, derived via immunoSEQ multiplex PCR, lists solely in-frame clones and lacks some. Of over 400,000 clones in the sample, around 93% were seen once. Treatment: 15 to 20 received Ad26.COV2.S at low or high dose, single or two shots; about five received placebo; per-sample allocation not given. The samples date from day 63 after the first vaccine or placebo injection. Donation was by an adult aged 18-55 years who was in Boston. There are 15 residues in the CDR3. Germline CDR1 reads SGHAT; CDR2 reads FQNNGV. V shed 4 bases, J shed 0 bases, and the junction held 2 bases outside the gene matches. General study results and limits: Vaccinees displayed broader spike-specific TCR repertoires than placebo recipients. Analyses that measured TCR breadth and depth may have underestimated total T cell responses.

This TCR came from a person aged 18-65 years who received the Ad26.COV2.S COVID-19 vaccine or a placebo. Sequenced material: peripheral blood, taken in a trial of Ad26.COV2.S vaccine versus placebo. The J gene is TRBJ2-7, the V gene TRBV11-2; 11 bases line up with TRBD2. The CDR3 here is CASSSGTSGSYEQYF. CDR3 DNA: TGTGCCAGCAGCTCGGGGACTAGCGGCTCCTACGAGCAGTACTTC.